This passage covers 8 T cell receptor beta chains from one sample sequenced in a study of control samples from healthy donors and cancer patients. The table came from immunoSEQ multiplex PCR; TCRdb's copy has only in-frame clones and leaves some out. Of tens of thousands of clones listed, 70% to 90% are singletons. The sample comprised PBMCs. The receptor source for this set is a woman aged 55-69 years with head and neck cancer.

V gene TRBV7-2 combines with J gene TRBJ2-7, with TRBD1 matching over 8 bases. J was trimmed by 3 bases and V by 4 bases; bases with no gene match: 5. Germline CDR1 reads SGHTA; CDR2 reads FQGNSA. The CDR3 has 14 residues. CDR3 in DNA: TGTGCCAGCAGCTCCTGGGACAGGCTCTACGAGCAGTACTTC. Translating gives CASSSWDRLYEQYF.

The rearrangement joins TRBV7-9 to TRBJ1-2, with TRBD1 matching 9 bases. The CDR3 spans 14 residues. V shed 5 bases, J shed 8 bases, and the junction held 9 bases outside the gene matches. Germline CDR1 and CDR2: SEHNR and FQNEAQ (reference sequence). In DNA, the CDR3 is TGTGCCAGCAGCCCGGGGGACAGGGCTTGGGGCTACACCTTC. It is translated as CASSPGDRAWGYTF. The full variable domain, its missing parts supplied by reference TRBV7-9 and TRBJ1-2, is DTGVSQNPRHKITKRGQNVTFRCDPISEHNRLYWYRQTLGQGPEFLTYFQNEAQLEKSRLLSDRFSAERPKGSFSTLEIQRTEQGDSAMYLCASSPGDRAWGYTFGSGTRLTVV.

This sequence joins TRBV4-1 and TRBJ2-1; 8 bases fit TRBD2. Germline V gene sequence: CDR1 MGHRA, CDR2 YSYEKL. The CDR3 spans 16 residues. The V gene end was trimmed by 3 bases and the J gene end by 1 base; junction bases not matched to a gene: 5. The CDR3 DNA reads TGCGCCAGCAGCCAGAATTTAGCGGGGTCCTACAATGAGCAGTTCTTC. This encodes CASSQNLAGSYNEQFF.

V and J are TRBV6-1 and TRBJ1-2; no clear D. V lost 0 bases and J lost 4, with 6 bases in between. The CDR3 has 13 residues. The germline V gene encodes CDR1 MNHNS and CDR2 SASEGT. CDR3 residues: CASSEAVGYGYTF. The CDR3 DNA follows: TGTGCCAGCAGTGAAGCTGTCGGCTATGGCTACACCTTC.

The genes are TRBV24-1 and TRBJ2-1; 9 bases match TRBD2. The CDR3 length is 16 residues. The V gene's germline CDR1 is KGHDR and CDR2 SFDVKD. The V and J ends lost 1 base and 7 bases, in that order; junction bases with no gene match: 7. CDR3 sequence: CATSDFTSGRRNEQFF. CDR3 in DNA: TGTGCCACCAGTGATTTCACAAGCGGGAGGAGGAATGAGCAGTTCTTC.

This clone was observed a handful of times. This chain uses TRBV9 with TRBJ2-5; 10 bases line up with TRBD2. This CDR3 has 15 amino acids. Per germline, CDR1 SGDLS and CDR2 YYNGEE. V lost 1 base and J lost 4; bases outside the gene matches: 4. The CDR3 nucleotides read TGTGCCAGCAGCGTACCGCTAGCGGGAGCAGAGACCCAGTACTTC. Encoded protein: CASSVPLAGAETQYF.

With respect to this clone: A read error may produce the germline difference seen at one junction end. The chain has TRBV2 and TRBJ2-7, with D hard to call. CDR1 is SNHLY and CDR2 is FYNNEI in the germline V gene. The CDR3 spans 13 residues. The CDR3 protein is CTSNYPRIYEQYF. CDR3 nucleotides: TGTACCAGCAATTACCCCAGGATATACGAGCAGTACTTC.

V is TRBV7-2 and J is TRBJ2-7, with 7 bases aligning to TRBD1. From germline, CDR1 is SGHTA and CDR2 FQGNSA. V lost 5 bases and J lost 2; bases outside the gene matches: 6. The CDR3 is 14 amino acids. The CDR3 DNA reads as TGTGCCAGCAGCCAAGGGACAGATCCCTACGAGCAGTACTTC. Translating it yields CASSQGTDPYEQYF.